The entry below gives a single T cell receptor (beta chain) sequence along with its context. The CDR3 consists of 12 residues. Trimming left V 5 bases short and J 3 bases short, with 7 bases between. The germline V gene has CDR1 SEHNR and CDR2 FQNEAQ (reference sequence). The data derive from a study of blood T cells in healthy people across ages. Study-level information: Researchers report that template switching captured about one barcoded beta molecule per two T cells.

Primers used in a second PCR of roughly 6 to 11 cycles were a sample-barcoded 5' primer and a J-beta primer mix. Each cDNA was tagged by a template-switch adaptor containing 12 random nucleotides. TCRdb re-called the 5' RACE reads with MiXCR, one entry per CDR3 protein. This table holds fewer than 2 million distinct CDR3 sequences, roughly two fifths found once. Each donor had around 11 milliliters of peripheral blood drawn. Material for sequencing was blood. This clonotype originated in a human donor in good health. The chain has TRBV7-9 and TRBJ2-5; no clear D. Here the CDR3 DNA reads TGTGCCAGCAGCAACGACGAAGAGACCCAGTACTTC. Its translation is CASSNDEETQYF. Full variable domain (rest looked up from reference TRBV7-9 and TRBJ2-5): DTGVSQNPRHKITKRGQNVTFRCDPISEHNRLYWYRQTLGQGPEFLTYFQNEAQLEKSRLLSDRFSAERPKGSFSTLEIQRTEQGDSAMYLCASSNDEETQYFGPGTRLLVL.